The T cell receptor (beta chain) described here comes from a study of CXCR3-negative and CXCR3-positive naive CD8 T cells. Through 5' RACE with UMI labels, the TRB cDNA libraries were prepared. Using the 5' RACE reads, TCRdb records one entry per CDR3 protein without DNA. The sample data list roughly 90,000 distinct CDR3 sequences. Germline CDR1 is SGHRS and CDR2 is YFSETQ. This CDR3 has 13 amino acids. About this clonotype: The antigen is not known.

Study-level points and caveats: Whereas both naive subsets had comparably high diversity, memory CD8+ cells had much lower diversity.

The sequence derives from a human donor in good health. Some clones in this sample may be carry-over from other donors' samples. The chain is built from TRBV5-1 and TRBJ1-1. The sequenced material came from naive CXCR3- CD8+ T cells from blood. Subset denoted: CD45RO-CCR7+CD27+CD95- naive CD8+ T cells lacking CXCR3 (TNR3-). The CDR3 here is CASRPAADTEAFF.